This T cell receptor beta chain was captured in a study of T cells in pancreatic ductal adenocarcinoma. Surgery without prior neoadjuvant therapy was the treatment of the selected pancreatic ductal adenocarcinoma patients. Germline V gives CDR1 SQVTM, CDR2 ANQGSEA. The CDR3 covers 13 residues. After removal of 6 bases from V and 7 bases from J, the junction contained 7 bases not matched to a gene. Profiling relied on immunoSEQ multiplex PCR, and the TCRdb table lists in-frame clones only, not all of them. The sample lists about 100,000 clones; about 95% were seen once. Sequenced sample: PBMCs. This clonotype was obtained from a human donor with pancreatic ductal adenocarcinoma. This chain joins TRBV29-1 and TRBJ2-7, with TRBD2 matching 12 bases. The CDR3 region has the DNA TGCAGCGTGCGACTAGCGGGAGTTCAAGAGCAGTACTTC. It specifies CSVRLAGVQEQYF.